This T cell receptor beta chain was recorded in a study of monozygotic twins with inflammatory bowel disease. A roughly 2.5 ml blood sample was drawn per donor. Each CDR3 protein gets one entry in TCRdb, which reprocessed the 5' RACE reads and gives no DNA. Found here are over 150,000 distinct CDR3 sequences; the top ten clones hold 2.8%. There are 14 residues in the CDR3. Germline CDR1 and CDR2: DFQATT and SNEGSKA (reference sequence). The chain recombines TRBV20-1 with TRBJ2-1; the D call from TCRdb, TRBD2, cannot be confirmed without DNA. The sequenced sample was blood. The clonotype comes from a human donor with ulcerative colitis or Crohn's disease, or a healthy co-twin of an affected twin (not recorded which). CDR3 sequence: CSAPRASGPNEQFF.